One sample yielded the 29 T cell receptor beta chains listed below, sequenced in a study of early T cells in non-severe SARS-CoV-2 infection. TCRdb re-called the 5' RACE reads through MiXCR, storing one row per CDR3 protein. The sample carries about 48,000 distinct CDR3 sequences, 6% to 8% recorded once. The specimen sequenced was whole blood. All receptors come from an adult who was a healthcare worker with PCR-confirmed SARS-CoV-2 infection or an uninfected control (not recorded which).

The chain employs TRBV20-1 and TRBJ1-3; D remains unclear. Trimming took off 0 bases at V and 3 bases at J, with 9 bases between the two ends. The germline V gene has CDR1 DFQATT and CDR2 SNEGSKA (reference sequence). This CDR3 contains 14 residues. The CDR3 reads CSARDPVSGNTIYF. The DNA for the CDR3 is TGCAGTGCTAGAGATCCGGTCAGTGGAAACACCATATATTTT.

This clonotype was picked up many times. The chain combines TRBV10-3 with TRBJ1-1; 9 nucleotides align to TRBD1. With V trimmed by 6 bases and J by 5 bases, 4 bases remained unmatched. This CDR3 comprises 13 residues. Looked up from germline, CDR1 is ENHRY and CDR2 is SYGVKD. This CDR3 reads CAIRDRGITEAFF. CDR3 DNA: TGTGCCATCAGGGACAGGGGAATAACTGAAGCTTTCTTT.

This clonotype was counted between two and nine times. The genes are TRBV6-6 and TRBJ2-1, with 9 bases identical to TRBD2. V lost 7 bases and J lost 3; bases outside the gene matches: 10. CDR3 size: 16 residues. Germline loops: CDR1 MNHNY, CDR2 SVGAGI (reference sequence). In DNA form, the CDR3 reads TGTGCCAGCACCGCCGGGGCTAGCGGGGACTACAATGAGCAGTTCTTC. The encoded protein is CASTAGASGDYNEQFF.

This clonotype was found a few times. The chain carries TRBV7-6 and TRBJ2-3, with D uncertain. The CDR3 spans 12 residues. CDR1 and CDR2 from the germline V gene are SGHVS and FNYEAQ. Deletions cut 3 bases from V and 5 bases from J, with 6 bases between. The CDR3 sequence is CASSFPLDTQYF. The CDR3 DNA is TGTGCCAGCAGCTTTCCTTTAGATACGCAGTATTTT. Variable domain in full (rest from reference TRBV7-6 and TRBJ2-3): GAGVSQSPRYKVTKRGQDVALRCDPISGHVSLYWYRQALGQGPEFLTYFNYEAQQDKSGLPNDRFSAERPEGSISTLTIQRTEQRDSAMYRCASSFPLDTQYFGPGTRLTVL.

This chain uses TRBV20-1 with TRBJ2-7, with a weak D call TRBD2 (5 bases). This CDR3 has 15 residues. The V gene lost 0 bases and the J gene lost 7 bases, with 19 bases spanning the gap. Germline V CDR1 and CDR2: DFQATT, SNEGSKA (reference sequence). In DNA form, the CDR3 reads TGCAGTGCTAGAGATCGTCCAGCGGACCCTCGGGAGCAGTACTTC. This translates into CSARDRPADPREQYF.

This clonotype came up a few times. The gene calls are TRBV5-1 and TRBJ1-1, with 9 positions matching TRBD1. J lost 5 bases, V lost 0 bases, and 8 bases had no gene match. The CDR3 sequence is 16 residues long. Germline CDR1 reads SGHRS; CDR2 reads YFSETQ. CDR3 DNA: TGCGCCAGCAGCTTGGTACAGGGGGCACCGGGGACTGAAGCTTTCTTT. Translation: CASSLVQGAPGTEAFF.

The chain carries TRBV6-1 and TRBJ2-7; D might be TRBD1 (5 bases). The CDR3 consists of 11 residues. V gave up 3 bases and J gave up 6 bases, with 6 bases separating them. Per the germline V gene, CDR1 is MNHNS and CDR2 is SASEGT. In DNA form, the CDR3 reads TGTGCCAGCAGTGACAGGGTCGAGCAGTACTTC. Amino acids: CASSDRVEQYF.

The chain links TRBV19 to TRBJ1-5; D may be TRBD1 (5 bases). Deletions cut 2 bases from V and 0 bases from J, with 8 bases between. The germline V gene encodes CDR1 LNHDA and CDR2 SQIVND (reference sequence). This CDR3 contains 15 residues. CDR3: CASSISGGSNQPQHF. The CDR3 DNA reads TGTGCCAGTAGTATATCCGGGGGTAGCAATCAGCCCCAGCATTTT. Combining the CDR3 with reference TRBV19 and TRBJ1-5 gives the whole variable domain DGGITQSPKYLFRKEGQNVTLSCEQNLNHDAMYWYRQDPGQGLRLIYYSQIVNDFQKGDIAEGYSVSREKKESFPLTVTSAQKNPTAFYLCASSISGGSNQPQHFGDGTRLSIL.

The CDR3 loop reads CASSQDTSGGRTDTQYF. The CDR3 DNA reads TGCGCCAGCAGCCAAGATACTAGCGGGGGCCGCACAGATACGCAGTATTTT. The chain links TRBV4-1 to TRBJ2-3; 11 nucleotides align to TRBD2. The CDR3 has 17 amino acids. V shed 0 bases and J 1 base; nucleotides not matched to a gene: 3. Germline assignment: CDR1 MGHRA and CDR2 YSYEKL.

Ten or more counts support this clonotype. This sequence joins TRBV10-2 and TRBJ1-1; D is perhaps TRBD1 (6 bases). Germline loops: CDR1 WSHSY, CDR2 SAAADI. This CDR3 is 15 amino acids long. Trimming stripped 0 bases from V and 4 bases from J, with 12 bases between. CDR3 amino acids: CASSESWGAGTEAFF. DNA for the CDR3: TGCGCCAGCAGTGAGTCATGGGGGGCCGGCACTGAAGCTTTCTTT.

The chain joins TRBV29-1 to TRBJ2-7; TRBD1 is a possible D gene (5 bases). Deletions cut 3 bases from V and 3 bases from J, with 6 bases between. In germline, CDR1 is SQVTM, CDR2 ANQGSEA. This CDR3 has 11 amino acids. The CDR3: CSVEQGYEQYF. CDR3 nucleotides: TGCAGCGTTGAGCAGGGCTACGAGCAGTACTTC.

The rearrangement uses TRBV4-3 and TRBJ1-5, with D possibly matching TRBD1 (6 bases). The ends were cut back, 4 bases at V and 4 bases at J, with 14 bases in the middle. Germline V gene sequence: CDR1 LGHNA, CDR2 YSLEER. This CDR3 spans 15 amino acids. The DNA of the CDR3 is TGCGCCAGCAGCCGAATTACAGGGCCTAATCAGCCCCAGCATTTT. It encodes CASSRITGPNQPQHF.

The chain uses TRBV28 and TRBJ2-7; 8 bases match TRBD2. CDR1 is MDHEN, CDR2 SYDVKM, per germline. The CDR3 extends over 15 amino acids. V shed 4 bases and J 4 bases; nucleotides not matched to a gene: 9. The CDR3 reads CASSSGGVTLYEQYF. The CDR3 nucleotides are TGTGCCAGCAGTTCGGGGGGGGTGACCTTATACGAGCAGTACTTC.

V usage is TRBV28 and J usage is TRBJ1-5; no firm D call. The CDR3 is 13 residues long. Germline values: CDR1 MDHEN, CDR2 SYDVKM. V was shortened by 5 bases and J by 3 bases, with 8 bases between the two germline ends. The CDR3 loop is CASSPAANQPQHF. Here the CDR3 DNA reads TGTGCCAGCAGTCCAGCTGCCAATCAGCCCCAGCATTTT.

The sample holds a few counts of this clonotype. The V gene is TRBV11-2, the J gene TRBJ2-1, with 13 bases fitting TRBD2. The germline CDR1 and CDR2 sequences are SGHAT and FQNNGV. This CDR3 contains 15 residues. V lost 2 bases and J lost 6; bases outside the gene matches: 1. DNA of the CDR3: TGTGCCAGCAGCTTAACTAGCGGGGGGGGCAATGAGCAGTTCTTC. Protein: CASSLTSGGGNEQFF.

This clonotype was seen only a few times. The gene calls are TRBV6-2 or TRBV6-3 and TRBJ2-7; D perhaps matches TRBD1 (5 bases). Germline assignment: CDR1 MNHEY and CDR2 SVGEGT. CDR3 length: 16 residues. The V gene lost 2 bases and the J gene lost 0 bases, with 14 bases spanning the gap. CDR3 nucleotide sequence: TGTGCCAGCAGTTACGATCGCGGACACCGCTCCTACGAGCAGTACTTC. It is translated as CASSYDRGHRSYEQYF.

This clonotype has a count of ten or more. The chain combines TRBV20-1 with TRBJ2-7, with 11 bases identical to TRBD1. V lost 6 bases, J lost 5 bases, and 6 bases stayed unmatched. Germline CDR1 is DFQATT and CDR2 is SNEGSKA (reference sequence). This CDR3 is 13 amino acids long. CDR3 in DNA: TGCAGTGCGTGGACAGGGGGCTACGACGAGCAGTACTTC. Translated: CSAWTGGYDEQYF.

This clonotype was observed many times. The rearrangement joins TRBV5-6 to TRBJ1-2; D is unresolved. The V end was cut by 0 bases, the J end by 5 bases, with 5 bases between. Per the germline V gene, CDR1 is SGHDT and CDR2 is YYEEEE. The CDR3 spans 12 residues. The DNA for the CDR3 is TGTGCCAGCAGCTTGGAGACGTATGGCTACACCTTC. As protein: CASSLETYGYTF.

This clonotype occurred many times. V is TRBV27 and J is TRBJ1-6, with 10 bases aligning to TRBD1. Germline V gene lookup returns CDR1 MNHEY and CDR2 SMNVEV (reference sequence). The CDR3 has 16 amino acids. J lost 10 bases, V lost 5 bases, and 11 bases had no gene match. Here the CDR3 reads CASSPQPGQGDSPLHF. In nucleotides, the CDR3 is TGTGCCAGCAGTCCGCAACCCGGACAGGGGGACTCACCCCTCCACTTT.

There are a few counts of this clonotype. This sequence joins TRBV27 and TRBJ2-1; TRBD2 is a possible D gene (7 bases). There are 16 residues in the CDR3. Germline CDR1 is MNHEY and CDR2 is SMNVEV (reference sequence). V was pared by 5 bases and J by 2 bases, with 16 bases between. The CDR3: CASSARPGGPYNEQFF. CDR3 coding DNA: TGTGCCAGCAGTGCCCGACCGGGGGGCCCCTACAATGAGCAGTTCTTC.

This clonotype was counted between two and nine times. This chain joins TRBV18 and TRBJ1-4; D remains ambiguous. The CDR3 loop spans 12 amino acids. V gave up 2 bases and J gave up 7 bases, with 5 bases separating them. Germline V gene data show CDR1 as KGHSH and CDR2 as LQKENI. The CDR3 DNA is TGTGCCAGCTCACCATTGGGTGAAAAACTGTTTTTT. Protein: CASSPLGEKLFF. The complete variable domain, with remaining parts taken from reference TRBV18 and TRBJ1-4, reads NAGVMQNPRHLVRRRGQEARLRCSPMKGHSHVYWYRQLPEEGLKFMVYLQKENIIDESGMPKERFSAEFPKEGPSILRIQQVVRGDSAAYFCASSPLGEKLFFGSGTQLSVL.

The V gene is TRBV6-2 or TRBV6-3, the J gene TRBJ2-6; possible D gene TRBD1, 5 bases. V shed 0 bases and J shed 1 base, with 7 bases lying between them. Germline lookup yields CDR1 MNHEY and CDR2 SVGEGT. This CDR3 spans 16 amino acids. DNA of the CDR3: TGTGCCAGCAGTTACTCGAAGGGGTCTGGGGCCAACGTCCTGACTTTC. This codes for CASSYSKGSGANVLTF.

The V gene is TRBV28, the J gene TRBJ2-7, with D hard to call. The CDR3 runs to 14 residues. Germline V lookup: CDR1 MDHEN, CDR2 SYDVKM. V lost 6 bases and J lost 2, with 14 bases in between. For the CDR3, the DNA is TGTGCCAGCAGCCGTGGCGGTTCCACCTACGAGCAGTACTTC. Amino acid sequence: CASSRGGSTYEQYF.

This clonotype was found many times. CDR3 coding DNA: TGTGCCAGCTCACCGAGGAACAGAAACTATGGCTACACCTTC. Amino acids: CASSPRNRNYGYTF. V usage is TRBV18 and J usage is TRBJ1-2; D is uncertain. V was pared by 3 bases and J by 2 bases, with 10 bases between. CDR1 and CDR2 from the germline V gene are KGHSH and LQKENI. CDR3 length equals 14 residues.

This clonotype occurred many times. This rearrangement joins TRBV7-2 to TRBJ2-1; D is perhaps TRBD1 (6 bases). Germline V gene sequence: CDR1 SGHTA, CDR2 FQGNSA. CDR3 length: 14 residues. The germline V and J ends were trimmed by 4 bases and 4 bases, with 11 bases remaining between them. As DNA, the CDR3 is TGTGCCAGCAGCTCAAGGGGGAAATACAATGAGCAGTTCTTC. Amino acid sequence: CASSSRGKYNEQFF.

The table lists this clonotype with many counts. V and J are TRBV5-1 and TRBJ2-3; the match to TRBD1 covers 7 bases. There are 14 residues in the CDR3. The V gene end was trimmed by 4 bases and the J gene end by 3 bases; junction bases not matched to a gene: 5. Germline CDR1 SGHRS, CDR2 YFSETQ. CDR3 DNA sequence: TGCGCCAGCAGCCGGACAGGCTTTACAGATACGCAGTATTTT. This translates into CASSRTGFTDTQYF.

The sample holds many counts of this clonotype. The rearrangement joins TRBV24-1 to TRBJ2-1; no reliable D call. The ends were cut back, 9 bases at V and 16 bases at J, with 15 bases in the middle. The germline V gene has CDR1 KGHDR and CDR2 SFDVKD. This CDR3 is 10 amino acids long. The CDR3 here is CATLDLRDFF. As DNA, the CDR3 is TGTGCCACCTTGGACCTTAGGGATTTCTTC.

This clonotype showed up many times. V gene TRBV4-1 combines with J gene TRBJ1-2, with TRBD1 matching 9 bases. The CDR3 consists of 17 residues. Germline CDR1 is MGHRA and CDR2 is YSYEKL. V shed 0 bases and J 5 bases; nucleotides not matched to a gene: 10. The CDR3 sequence is CASSQEVPPGTGYGYTF. CDR3 DNA: TGCGCCAGCAGCCAAGAAGTACCCCCCGGGACAGGGTATGGCTACACCTTC.

The chain carries TRBV28 and TRBJ1-2; perhaps TRBD1 as D (5 bases). Trimming took 5 bases from V and 3 from J, leaving 10 bases between them. The V gene's germline CDR1 is MDHEN and CDR2 SYDVKM. The CDR3 extends over 13 amino acids. CDR3 residues: CASSLLQDYGYTF. CDR3 in DNA: TGTGCCAGCAGTCTCTTACAGGACTATGGCTACACCTTC.